What follows are 18 T cell receptor beta chains derived from one specimen sequenced in a study of T cells in Graves' hyperthyroidism and ophthalmopathy. RNA transcripts were the template for amplifying TCR beta CDR3 regions. Using the HTBI primer set, a first-round RT-PCR was run on the TCR CDR3. Each CDR3 protein gets one entry after TCRdb re-called the multiplex PCR reads with MiXCR. This sample yields more than 650,000 distinct CDR3 sequences, of which 13% to 15% are seen a single time; 10% belongs to the top ten. Specimen: blood. The receptors derive from a woman aged 18-35 years with Graves' hyperthyroidism.

The chain carries TRBV4-3 and TRBJ2-7; perhaps TRBD2 as D (5 bases). The CDR3 has 14 residues. V was shortened by 6 bases and J by 3 bases, with 15 bases between the two germline ends. Germline V gene sequence: CDR1 LGHNA, CDR2 YSLEER. CDR3: CASSSRVGGYEQYF. CDR3 nucleotide sequence: TGCGCCAGCAGTTCCCGGGTTGGAGGCTACGAGCAGTACTTC.

The J gene is TRBJ1-5, the V gene TRBV19, with 7 bases aligning to TRBD1. The junction had 11 bases not matched to a gene; V was cut back by 3 bases and J by 3 bases. The CDR3 loop spans 17 amino acids. Germline-derived CDR1 and CDR2 are LNHDA and SQIVND (reference sequence). The CDR3 loop is CASSIPPRQGPNQPQHF. Written as DNA, the CDR3 is TGTGCCAGTAGTATCCCTCCCAGACAGGGCCCCAATCAGCCCCAGCATTTT.

This clonotype has at least ten counts. The chain carries TRBV7-8 and TRBJ2-5, with 8 bases fitting TRBD2. Germline CDR1 SGHVS, CDR2 FQNEAQ. Trimming cost V 5 bases and J 4 bases; bases outside gene matches: 12. The CDR3 loop spans 16 amino acids. The CDR3 DNA reads as TGTGCCAGCAGCCTACCCCGGGGGGGGATTAGAGAGACCCAGTACTTC. Translated, it gives CASSLPRGGIRETQYF.

In this sample, this clonotype turned up many times. The chain has TRBV20-1 and TRBJ1-5, with D maybe TRBD1 (6 bases). The V and J ends lost 1 base and 2 bases respectively, with 15 bases between them. Germline V gene sequence: CDR1 DFQATT, CDR2 SNEGSKA (reference sequence). The CDR3 consists of 16 residues. The CDR3 DNA sequence: TGCAGTGCTAGAGGTCGGGCAGGGGTGCGCAATCAGCCCCAGCATTTT. Protein: CSARGRAGVRNQPQHF.

This clonotype appeared once. The chain joins TRBV19 to TRBJ1-1; 8 positions match TRBD1. Germline CDR1 LNHDA, CDR2 SQIVND (reference sequence). The CDR3 contains 17 residues. V lost 8 bases to trimming and J lost 1 base; unmatched junction nucleotides: 15. CDR3 coding DNA: TGTGCCAGTTGGGAGGCAGGGGGCGCGATGCGGAACACTGAAGCTTTCTTT. Residues: CASWEAGGAMRNTEAFF.

This clonotype was counted at least ten times. The CDR3 DNA reads as TGTGCCAGCAGCTTTGACAGGGTCGAAAAACGCAATCAGCCCCAGCATTTT. Residues: CASSFDRVEKRNQPQHF. The chain recombines TRBV7-8 with TRBJ1-5, with TRBD1 matching 7 bases. V lost 3 bases and J lost 2; bases outside the gene matches: 10. Germline assignment: CDR1 SGHVS and CDR2 FQNEAQ. The CDR3 length is 17 residues.

This clonotype was seen ten or more times. The chain carries TRBV4-3 and TRBJ1-2, with a tentative D call TRBD1 (5 bases). The CDR3 consists of 14 residues. V lost 3 bases and J lost 5, with 13 bases in between. Germline V gene data show CDR1 as LGHNA and CDR2 as YSLEER. This CDR3 is CASSQLGGTYGYTF. In nucleotides, the CDR3 is TGCGCCAGCAGCCAGCTCGGAGGGACTTATGGCTACACCTTC.

This clonotype was observed a handful of times. The chain has TRBV11-3 and TRBJ2-1; the match to TRBD2 covers 7 bases. V lost 5 bases to trimming and J lost 5 bases; unmatched junction nucleotides: 9. Germline CDR1 and CDR2: SGHNT and YENEEA. CDR3 length: 15 residues. CDR3 residues: CASSQRGGGNNEQFF. CDR3 in DNA: TGTGCCAGCAGCCAGCGGGGCGGGGGAAACAATGAGCAGTTCTTC.

The chain carries TRBV20-1 and TRBJ1-6; the match to TRBD1 covers 7 bases. The CDR3 covers 13 residues. Trimming took 5 bases from V and 7 from J; bases not matched to a gene: 5. The germline gives CDR1 DFQATT, CDR2 SNEGSKA (reference sequence). The CDR3 region has the DNA TGCAGTGCTTCCGGGACAGAGAATTCACCCCTCCACTTT. Protein product: CSASGTENSPLHF.

This clonotype came up many times. The J gene is TRBJ2-1, the V gene TRBV20-1, with TRBD2 matching over 9 bases. The CDR3 loop spans 16 amino acids. Germline V lookup: CDR1 DFQATT, CDR2 SNEGSKA (reference sequence). J was trimmed by 1 base and V by 0 bases; bases with no gene match: 4. CDR3 coding DNA: TGCAGTGCTAGAGATGCGACTAGCGGATCCTACAATGAGCAGTTCTTC. It yields the protein CSARDATSGSYNEQFF.

In this sample, this clonotype turned up many times. The J gene is TRBJ2-3, the V gene TRBV2, with no clear D. Germline CDR1 reads SNHLY; CDR2 reads FYNNEI. The germline V and J ends were trimmed by 7 bases and 2 bases, with 4 bases remaining between them. The CDR3 extends over 11 amino acids. CDR3 sequence (DNA): TGTGCCAGCACATACACAGATACGCAGTATTTT. It translates to CASTYTDTQYF.

This clonotype was seen more than once but under ten times. The genes are TRBV19 and TRBJ1-1; TRBD1 is a possible D gene (6 bases). Germline V gene lookup returns CDR1 LNHDA and CDR2 SQIVND (reference sequence). The CDR3 contains 16 residues. V was cut by 1 base and J by 1 base, with 13 bases left in between. CDR3 coding DNA: TGTGCCAGTAGTATAGGCTGGGGGCAGGGGAACACTGAAGCTTTCTTT. Translating it yields CASSIGWGQGNTEAFF. Full variable domain (outside the CDR3, taken from reference TRBV19 and TRBJ1-1): DGGITQSPKYLFRKEGQNVTLSCEQNLNHDAMYWYRQDPGQGLRLIYYSQIVNDFQKGDIAEGYSVSREKKESFPLTVTSAQKNPTAFYLCASSIGWGQGNTEAFFGQGTRLTVV.

V gene TRBV28 combines with J gene TRBJ2-3, with D possibly TRBD2 on 6 matching bases. Germline values: CDR1 MDHEN, CDR2 SYDVKM. V shed 2 bases and J shed 4 bases, with 25 bases lying between them. The CDR3 loop spans 19 amino acids. The CDR3 spells CASSLNSELAGGTSDTQYF. CDR3 sequence (DNA): TGTGCCAGCAGTTTAAATTCTGAACTAGCCGGAGGGACCTCAGATACGCAGTATTTT. Supplemented by reference TRBV28 and TRBJ2-3, the full variable domain reads DVKVTQSSRYLVKRTGEKVFLECVQDMDHENMFWYRQDPGLGLRLIYFSYDVKMKEKGDIPEGYSVSREKKERFSLILESASTNQTSMYLCASSLNSELAGGTSDTQYFGPGTRLTVL.

CDR3 nucleotides: TGTGCCAGCAGCATGCATAGCAATCAGCCCCAGCATTTT. Protein product: CASSMHSNQPQHF. This sequence joins TRBV6-1 and TRBJ1-5; D gene ambiguous. CDR3 length equals 13 residues. Germline lookup yields CDR1 MNHNS and CDR2 SASEGT. Deletions cut 6 bases from V and 0 bases from J, with 6 bases between.

In its sample, this clonotype was seen a few times. CDR3 DNA sequence: TGTGCCAGCACTTTTGGCTCTGGGGCCAACGTCCTGACTTTC. Translation: CASTFGSGANVLTF. This rearrangement joins TRBV6-5 to TRBJ2-6; D ambiguous. The germline gives CDR1 MNHEY, CDR2 SVGAGI. CDR3 length equals 14 residues. Trimming took off 7 bases at V and 0 bases at J, with 7 bases between the two ends.

The V call is TRBV6-2 or TRBV6-3, the J call TRBJ2-2; possible D gene TRBD2, 5 bases. This CDR3 has 14 amino acids. Germline values: CDR1 MNHEY, CDR2 SVGEGT. V was trimmed by 2 bases and J by 4 bases, leaving 8 bases between them. Here the CDR3 reads CASSYRGFTGELFF. Written as DNA, the CDR3 is TGTGCCAGCAGTTACCGGGGATTCACCGGGGAGCTGTTTTTT.

The V call is TRBV7-2, the J call TRBJ1-1; no definite D call. The CDR3 length is 13 residues. CDR1 and CDR2 from the germline V gene are SGHTA and FQGNSA. Trimming cost V 9 bases and J 2 bases, with 13 bases left between them. In nucleotides, the CDR3 is TGTGCCAGAGATCCCGACTTCAACACTGAAGCTTTCTTT. Translation gives CARDPDFNTEAFF.

CDR3 loop: CATSGTRDFPVEQFF. CDR3 DNA sequence: TGTGCCACCAGTGGAACGAGGGACTTCCCGGTTGAGCAGTTCTTC. The genes are TRBV24-1 and TRBJ2-1; possibly TRBD2 for D (6 bases). The germline V gene encodes CDR1 KGHDR and CDR2 SFDVKD. The length of the CDR3 is 15 residues. Trimming cost V 5 bases and J 9 bases, with 19 bases left between them.